The subject of this entry is one TCR beta chain. Its antigen remains undetermined. Qualities for individual bases were not recorded, and no much larger clone is one base off. The data derive from a study of CD8+ T cells in alopecia areata (dated by TCRdb to between 2018 and 2020). Broadly, across the study: Treated patients were enrolled in an open-label pilot trial of oral tofacitinib at 5 to 10 mg twice daily for moderate-to-severe alopecia areata. Patients stayed on tofacitinib for 6 to 18 months and then had 6 months of follow-up off drug so that delayed response and recurrence could be assessed. In treated patients, disease severity was measured using the SALT score, which gives the percentage of scalp surface area affected. In both human patients and the C3H/HeJ mouse model, the study applied high-throughput TCRbeta sequencing to look at T cell clonal expansion in alopecia areata. Human TCRbeta sequencing covered scalp tissue and sorted CD4+ and CD8+ peripheral blood T cells from patchy and totalis/universalis alopecia areata patients and healthy controls. Biopsies were taken from tofacitinib-treated patients at baseline and at 4 and 24 weeks of treatment, and a later scalp biopsy was taken in several of the tofacitinib-treated patients. Clonality in the scalp was compared among normal scalp (n=4), patchy alopecia areata scalp (n=8), and alopecia totalis/universalis scalp (n=8). RNA came from the PAXgene miRNA kit for fixed scalp, the miRNeasy kit for PBMCs, and the RNeasy kit for mouse skin. Amplification of TCRbeta CDR3 regions was done by immunoSEQ multiplex PCR using 35 Vbeta forward primers and 13 Jbeta reverse primers.

Libraries were built with the immunoSEQ multiplex PCR assay. To provide template for TCR sequencing, every sample had RNA extracted and reverse transcribed into cDNA. SuperScript III was used for first-strand cDNA synthesis, primed with a 2:1 mix of oligo-dT and random hexamers. A synthetic immune receptor repertoire was used to assess amplification bias, and residual bias was removed computationally. In the source study's methods: Raw reads were preprocessed to remove errors, and CDR3 was defined according to IMGT conventions as the region from the conserved cysteine to phenylalanine. Clonality was calculated as 1 minus Shannon entropy normalized by log2 of the number of productive unique TCRs. Whether each scalp clone was CD4 or CD8 was inferred by checking scalp TCRbeta sequences against the CD4 and CD8 repertoires from sorted blood. TCRdb retrieved this table from immuneACCESS and kept in-frame rearrangements only. Not all clones are present; in checked studies, unresolved V genes account for under half, and no reason is known for the remainder. V and J calls and clone size are as listed in that table; D and trimming were resolved from the DNA. The sample table holds about 76,000 clones, of which approximately 64% were seen once. The top ten clones comprise 23% of the sample.

CDR1 and CDR2 are drawn from the germline V gene: LGHNA, YSLEER. Here V drops 4 bases and J drops 2 bases, and the junction holds 3 bases not matched to any gene. Reading from cysteine to phenylalanine, the CDR3 counts 15 amino acids. Only the CDR3 DNA stays, 45 bases, in frame from base 1. General findings and caveats noted by the study authors: Shared TCR sequences between patients were less evident than in mice, which may be partly attributable to HLA diversity in the patient population. The treated cohort was small, with a single nonresponder, so links between baseline CD8+ expansion and response need larger studies. Unlike mouse skin, which is dominated by gammadelta T cells, normal human skin has resident alphabeta T cells that are also sequenced, and this complicates analysis of the scalp TCR repertoire. Compared with normal scalp, lesional scalp had higher clonality and more expanded CD8+ clones, particularly in alopecia totalis/universalis, a pattern that suggests antigenic drive. Many expanded lesional clones persisted in scalp and blood during tofacitinib treatment, which may partly explain relapse after stopping treatment. Tofacitinib significantly lowered scalp clonality and the number of expanded CD8+ clones among the top 100 scalp clones.

The time point label, as the study defines it: about 25 weeks on oral tofacitinib. What this sample's treatment or condition label stands for: oral pan-JAK inhibitor, 5-10 mg twice daily. Lesional scalp punch biopsies and peripheral blood were collected from alopecia areata patients. PBMCs were isolated by density centrifugation and stained for CD3, CD4 and CD8, after which CD4+ and CD8+ T cells were sorted on a FACSAria. The receptor chain draws on TRBV4-3 and TRBJ2-5; 11 junctional bases match TRBD2. This sequence was found in a human donor with alopecia areata. Source: CD8+ T cells sorted from blood, taken at week 24, from a patient treated with tofacitinib. The CDR3 amino acid sequence is: CASSLSGGAQETQYF. The nucleotide sequence is TGCGCCAGCAGCCTTAGCGGGGGGGCACAAGAGACCCAGTACTTC.